This entry lists 30 T cell receptor beta chains sequenced from one sample in a study of blood T cell repertoires in COVID-19. This table comes from immunoSEQ multiplex PCR, and its TCRdb copy is limited to in-frame clones, with some not included. The sample carries approximately 200,000 clones, 88% recorded once. Specimen: PBMCs or T cells enriched from blood (not recorded which). All receptors derive from a woman aged 25-40 years who had been exposed to COVID-19.

The rearrangement links TRBV19 to TRBJ1-5; the match to TRBD1 covers 8 bases. The CDR3 consists of 15 residues. Looked up from germline, CDR1 is LNHDA and CDR2 is SQIVND (reference sequence). The V and J ends lost 6 bases and 2 bases, in that order; junction bases with no gene match: 6. CDR3: CASSIQGVRNQPQHF. The CDR3 region has the DNA TGTGCCAGTAGCATACAGGGGGTTCGCAATCAGCCCCAGCATTTT.

This clone has only a few counts. The chain combines TRBV29-1 with TRBJ1-4, with 8 nucleotides matching TRBD1. V was pared by 5 bases and J by 7 bases, with 6 bases of the junction left unmatched. The length of the CDR3 is 13 residues. CDR1 is SQVTM and CDR2 is ANQGSEA in the germline V gene. The DNA for the CDR3 is TGCAGCGTTAAGGACAGGGCCGCTGAAAAACTGTTTTTT. Translating it yields CSVKDRAAEKLFF.

Concerning this clone: Other DNA sequences in the sample encode the same CDR3. J is TRBJ1-1 and V is TRBV19; 8 nucleotides match TRBD1. Germline V gene data show CDR1 as LNHDA and CDR2 as SQIVND (reference sequence). The CDR3 has 13 amino acids. The V and J ends lost 3 bases and 4 bases, in that order; junction bases with no gene match: 1. CDR3 sequence (DNA): TGTGCCAGTAGTATTGACAGGGGCACTGAAGCTTTCTTT. Amino acids: CASSIDRGTEAFF.

The chain combines TRBV7-3 with TRBJ1-6, with D possibly TRBD1 on 5 matching bases. The CDR3 totals 14 residues. Germline CDR1 and CDR2: SGHTA and FQGTGA. Trimming removed 2 bases at V and 10 bases at J, with 12 bases between. The CDR3 spells CASSLLGGDSPLHF. CDR3 DNA sequence: TGTGCCAGCAGCTTACTGGGGGGGGACTCACCCCTCCACTTT.

This chain joins TRBV21-1 and TRBJ2-2; the table's D call, TRBD2, has no DNA check behind it. TRBV21-1 is termed a pseudogene. The CDR3 is 19 amino acids. CDR3 amino acids: CASSLRTSGRGVNTGELFF. In DNA form, the CDR3 reads TGTGCCAGCAGCCTACGGACTAGCGGGAGGGGAGTGAACACCGGGGAGCTGTTTTTT.

The rearrangement joins TRBV18 to TRBJ2-7, with D possibly being TRBD1 (6 bases). Trimming stripped 2 bases from V and 6 bases from J, with 20 bases between. CDR3 length: 16 amino acids. Germline CDR1 KGHSH, CDR2 LQKENI. This CDR3 reads CASSPATNRVAAEQYF. The CDR3 nucleotides read TGTGCCAGCTCACCAGCGACTAACAGGGTGGCCGCCGAGCAGTACTTC.

The rearrangement joins TRBV10-3 to TRBJ2-1; D is undetermined. This CDR3 is 17 amino acids long. The germline V and J ends were trimmed by 0 bases and 5 bases, with 17 bases remaining between them. Germline CDR1 reads ENHRY; CDR2 reads SYGVKD. The CDR3, as DNA: TGTGCCATCAGTGAGTCGATAATCAGACCAAGCGACAATGAGCAGTTCTTC. Residues: CAISESIIRPSDNEQFF.

The V gene is TRBV9, the J gene TRBJ1-1; 9 nucleotides agree with TRBD1. The CDR3 spans 14 residues. J gave up 4 bases and V 4 bases, and 5 bases lay outside the gene matches. Germline CDR1 reads SGDLS; CDR2 reads YYNGEE. CDR3 DNA sequence: TGTGCCAGCAGCTTCCTGACAGGGGGCACTGAAGCTTTCTTT. Protein: CASSFLTGGTEAFF. The entire variable domain, with the rest obtained from reference TRBV9 and TRBJ1-1, is as follows: DSGVTQTPKHLITATGQRVTLRCSPRSGDLSVYWYQQSLDQGLQFLIQYYNGEERAKGNILERFSAQQFPDLHSELNLSSLELGDSALYFCASSFLTGGTEAFFGQGTRLTVV.

The chain is built from TRBV6-5 and TRBJ1-4; 8 bases line up with TRBD1. The junction had 5 bases not matched to a gene; V was cut back by 6 bases and J by 8 bases. The germline V gene has CDR1 MNHEY and CDR2 SVGAGI. The CDR3 totals 13 residues. The CDR3 here is CASSRGLREKLFF. The CDR3 DNA is TGTGCCAGCAGCAGGGGGCTACGGGAAAAACTGTTTTTT.

This clone has more than one count but fewer than ten. The chain combines TRBV7-9 with TRBJ1-2; TRBD1 is a possible D gene (6 bases). The CDR3 is 14 amino acids. Germline CDR1 is SEHNR and CDR2 is FQNEAQ (reference sequence). Deletions cut 3 bases from V and 1 base from J, with 9 bases between. Written as DNA, the CDR3 is TGTGCCAGCAGCTTGGACAGATTTAACTATGGCTACACCTTC. It yields the protein CASSLDRFNYGYTF.

CDR3 coding DNA: TGTGCCAGCAGATCGGACCGGAGGGCTTTCTTT. Its protein product is CASRSDRRAFF. V usage is TRBV6-5 and J usage is TRBJ1-1; D is ambiguous. With 6 bases removed from V and 11 bases from J, the gap between germline ends came to 13 bases. The CDR3 is made up of 11 amino acids. Germline V gene data show CDR1 as MNHEY and CDR2 as SVGAGI.

The J gene is TRBJ1-5, the V gene TRBV12-5; 10 bases are shared with TRBD1. Per the germline V gene, CDR1 is LGHNT and CDR2 is FRNRAP. The junction had 12 bases not matched to a gene; V was cut back by 1 base and J by 0 bases. The CDR3 extends over 20 amino acids. In nucleotides, the CDR3 is TGTGCTAGTGGTTTGGGTCTGGGTGGGGACAGGGGCTATAGCAATCAGCCCCAGCATTTT. It encodes CASGLGLGGDRGYSNQPQHF.

J is TRBJ2-1 and V is TRBV11-2; 11 bases map to TRBD2. The CDR3 sequence is 16 residues long. Germline V gene data show CDR1 as SGHAT and CDR2 as FQNNGV. The ends lost 4 bases at V and 2 bases at J; junction bases unmatched: 4. The CDR3 DNA sequence: TGTGCCAGCAGCTCGGGACTAGCGGACGCCTACAATGAGCAGTTCTTC. Translated, it gives CASSSGLADAYNEQFF.

The chain joins TRBV5-4 to TRBJ2-1; TRBD2 agrees at 12 bases. Germline CDR1 and CDR2: SGHNT and YYREEE (reference sequence). The CDR3 totals 16 residues. The V and J ends lost 5 bases and 9 bases, in that order; junction bases with no gene match: 12. The CDR3 DNA reads as TGTGCCAGCAGTCACCAGACTAGCGGGAGTGTTGTTGAGCAGTTCTTC. It codes for CASSHQTSGSVVEQFF.

J is TRBJ2-7 and V is TRBV10-1; 12 nucleotides line up with TRBD2. The CDR3 runs 16 residues. With 6 bases clipped from V and 2 bases from J, the junction kept 8 bases outside the gene matches. In germline, CDR1 is WNHNN, CDR2 SYGVQD (reference sequence). CDR3: CASSRGTSGPTYEQYF. CDR3 sequence (DNA): TGCGCCAGCAGCCGAGGGACTAGCGGGCCCACCTACGAGCAGTACTTC.

The V call is TRBV9, the J call TRBJ1-3, with 9 nucleotides matching TRBD1. CDR3 length: 17 residues. Trimming cost V 3 bases and J 0 bases; bases outside gene matches: 7. Germline V gene lookup returns CDR1 SGDLS and CDR2 YYNGEE. CDR3 DNA sequence: TGTGCCAGCAGCGGGGGACAGGGTTTAAGCTCTGGAAACACCATATATTTT. As protein: CASSGGQGLSSGNTIYF.

The chain carries TRBV7-2 and TRBJ2-1; TRBD2 matches 8 bases. Per the germline V gene, CDR1 is SGHTA and CDR2 is FQGNSA. This CDR3 is built from 16 residues. V shed 2 bases, J shed 4 bases, and the junction held 7 bases outside the gene matches. CDR3 DNA: TGTGCCAGCAGCTTATGGGGGGCTAGCGGGTACAATGAGCAGTTCTTC. It is translated as CASSLWGASGYNEQFF. Looking up the rest from reference TRBV7-2 and TRBJ2-1 gives the full variable domain: GAGVSQSPSNKVTEKGKDVELRCDPISGHTALYWYRQSLGQGLEFLIYFQGNSAPDKSGLPSDRFSAERTGGSVSTLTIQRTQQEDSAVYLCASSLWGASGYNEQFFGPGTRLTVL.

This sequence joins TRBV5-1 and TRBJ1-4; D ambiguous. Trimming stripped 0 bases from V and 7 bases from J, with 13 bases between. Germline loops: CDR1 SGHRS, CDR2 YFSETQ. CDR3 length: 15 residues. The CDR3 DNA reads TGCGCCAGCAGCTTGGATAACCGAGGTTTTGAAAAACTGTTTTTT. Encoded protein: CASSLDNRGFEKLFF.

The CDR3 region has the DNA TGTGCCAGCTCATTGGACAGGACGAACACCGGGGAGCTGTTTTTT. It codes for CASSLDRTNTGELFF. V is TRBV18 and J is TRBJ2-2; 7 nucleotides match TRBD1. This CDR3 contains 15 residues. J lost 0 bases, V lost 5 bases, and 3 bases had no gene match. The germline CDR1 and CDR2 sequences are KGHSH and LQKENI.

The chain links TRBV30 to TRBJ2-7; D is unresolved. Germline lookup yields CDR1 GTSNPN and CDR2 SVGIG (reference sequence). The CDR3 length is 14 residues. Trimming removed 0 bases from V and 5 bases from J, with 14 bases in between. The CDR3 here is CAWSVLLHIDEQYF. CDR3 sequence (DNA): TGTGCCTGGAGTGTACTTCTCCATATCGACGAGCAGTACTTC.

J is TRBJ2-1 and V is TRBV27; 16 positions match TRBD2. Per germline, CDR1 MNHEY and CDR2 SMNVEV (reference sequence). The CDR3 loop spans 17 amino acids. The V segment lost 5 bases and the J segment 7 bases; nucleotides outside the gene matches: 8. CDR3 nucleotides: TGTGCCAGCAGTGTCCCGGGACTAGCGGGAGGGCTAAATGAGCAGTTCTTC. It specifies CASSVPGLAGGLNEQFF.

The chain carries TRBV9 and TRBJ2-2; TRBD2 matches at 13 bases. Germline CDR1 reads SGDLS; CDR2 reads YYNGEE. V was pared by 3 bases and J by 6 bases, with 2 bases of the junction left unmatched. CDR3 length: 15 amino acids. This CDR3 is CASSEGLAGPGELFF. CDR3 DNA sequence: TGTGCCAGCAGCGAGGGACTAGCGGGACCCGGGGAGCTGTTTTTT.

This rearrangement joins TRBV9 to TRBJ2-5, with D perhaps TRBD2 (5 bases). Germline values: CDR1 SGDLS, CDR2 YYNGEE. The CDR3 contains 14 residues. The ends were cut back, 0 bases at V and 0 bases at J, with 6 bases in the middle. The CDR3 loop is CASSVAGNQETQYF. The CDR3 DNA reads as TGTGCCAGCAGCGTAGCGGGGAACCAAGAGACCCAGTACTTC.

The chain joins TRBV7-2 to TRBJ2-2; 10 nucleotides agree with TRBD2. CDR3 size: 16 residues. V gave up 5 bases and J gave up 4 bases; unmatched junction bases: 7. The germline CDR1 and CDR2 sequences are SGHTA and FQGNSA. The CDR3, as DNA: TGTGCCAGCAGCCCACAGGGACTAGCGTCCACCGGGGAGCTGTTTTTT. This encodes CASSPQGLASTGELFF.

This chain uses TRBV7-9 with TRBJ1-4; D remains unclear. The germline gives CDR1 SEHNR, CDR2 FQNEAQ (reference sequence). Trimming stripped 1 base from V and 0 bases from J, with 9 bases between. The CDR3 has 16 amino acids. This CDR3 is CASSLGRRTTNEKLFF. Written as DNA, the CDR3 is TGTGCCAGCAGCTTAGGGCGGCGAACAACTAATGAAAAACTGTTTTTT.

The chain is built from TRBV11-3 and TRBJ2-7, with TRBD1 matching 10 bases. Germline V gene sequence: CDR1 SGHNT, CDR2 YENEEA. The CDR3 is made up of 15 amino acids. J was trimmed by 2 bases and V by 5 bases; bases with no gene match: 6. The CDR3 here is CASSKGDRGPYEQYF. The CDR3 nucleotides are TGTGCCAGCAGCAAGGGGGACAGGGGCCCCTACGAGCAGTACTTC.

The rearrangement joins TRBV5-1 to TRBJ2-1, with D possibly matching TRBD2 (6 bases). Deletions cut 4 bases from V and 8 bases from J, with 13 bases between. This CDR3 region has 13 residues. Germline assignment: CDR1 SGHRS and CDR2 YFSETQ. CDR3 DNA: TGCGCCAGCAGCAAGGAGGGCCCGGATGAGCAGTTCTTC. This codes for CASSKEGPDEQFF.

This sequence joins TRBV5-1 and TRBJ2-7; D not certain. Germline CDR1 reads SGHRS; CDR2 reads YFSETQ. The V end lost 2 bases, the J end lost 2 bases, and 14 bases lay between the germline ends. The CDR3 sequence is 15 residues long. This CDR3 is CASSFSGGSAYEQYF. In DNA, the CDR3 is TGCGCCAGCAGCTTCTCTGGCGGATCCGCCTACGAGCAGTACTTC.

V is TRBV27 and J is TRBJ2-5; D not resolved. The germline CDR1 and CDR2 sequences are MNHEY and SMNVEV (reference sequence). V lost 6 bases, J lost 6 bases, and 23 bases lay in between. The CDR3 is 16 amino acids. This CDR3 is CASRKTRRGTLKTQYF. Written as DNA, the CDR3 is TGTGCCAGCAGGAAAACTCGGCGAGGCACTCTGAAGACCCAGTACTTC.

The genes are TRBV7-2 and TRBJ1-2, with D uncertain. Germline CDR1 is SGHTA and CDR2 is FQGNSA. This CDR3 has 14 residues. V lost 5 bases, J lost 4 bases, and 14 bases lay in between. CDR3 bases: TGTGCCAGCAGCCCCACCCGGGATTCCTATGGCTACACCTTC. Its protein product is CASSPTRDSYGYTF.